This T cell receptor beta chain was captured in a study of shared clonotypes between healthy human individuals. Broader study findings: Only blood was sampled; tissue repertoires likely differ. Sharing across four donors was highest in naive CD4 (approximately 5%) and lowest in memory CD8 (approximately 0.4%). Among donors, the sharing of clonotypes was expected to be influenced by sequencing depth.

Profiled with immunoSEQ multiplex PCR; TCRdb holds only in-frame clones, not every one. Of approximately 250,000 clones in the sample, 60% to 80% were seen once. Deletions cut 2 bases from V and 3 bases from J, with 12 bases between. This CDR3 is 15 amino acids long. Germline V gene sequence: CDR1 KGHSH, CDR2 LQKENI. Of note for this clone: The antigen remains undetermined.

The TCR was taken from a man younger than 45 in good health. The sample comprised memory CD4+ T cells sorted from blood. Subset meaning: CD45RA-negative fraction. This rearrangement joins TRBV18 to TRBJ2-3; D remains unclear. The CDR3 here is CASSPITDETDTQYF. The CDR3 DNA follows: TGTGCCAGCTCACCAATCACAGATGAAACAGATACGCAGTATTTT.